One T cell receptor beta chain is described in this entry. This sample was taken from a study of CD8+CD57+ T cells in acquired aplastic anemia. Genomic DNA provided the template from which TCR beta VDJ and CDR3 profiles were obtained. TCRdb re-called the reads with MiXCR, one entry per CDR3 protein. The sample has 450,000 to 550,000 distinct CDR3 sequences, more than 25% seen once. Sequenced patients had shown CD8+CD57+ cell expansion by flow cytometry. V gave up 10 bases and J gave up 6 bases, with 22 bases separating them. The CDR3 totals 16 residues. In germline, CDR1 is ENHRY, CDR2 SYGVKD. V usage is TRBV10-3 and J usage is TRBJ1-6, with D perhaps TRBD1 (6 bases). This sequence originates from a human donor with aplastic anemia. Sample: sorted CD4+, CD8+, or CD8+CD57+ T cells (not recorded which) from PBMCs. CDR3: CASSRLRQAGNSPLHF. CDR3 DNA sequence: TGTGCCAGCAGCCGCCTCAGACAGGCTGGTAATTCACCCCTCCACTTT.